The rows below give T cell receptor beta chains drawn from one sample of a study of cytomegalovirus exposure and HLA in healthy donors. Using immunoSEQ multiplex PCR, the repertoire was profiled, and TCRdb retains in-frame clones only, with some absent. The data show approximately 210,000 clones, 70% to 80% seen once. Sequencing was done on a sample of PBMCs. The receptors stem from a woman between 45 and 65 years old in good health and CMV-seronegative. Both conserved end residues are trimmed from each CDR3. The order of the fields is J gene, V gene, CDR3 protein.

TRBJ1-3 TRBV5-4 ASSGGQGKGNTIY
TRBJ2-4 TRBV15 ATSRDRVNIQY
TRBJ1-1 TRBV21-1 ASSIGTGGMNTEAF
TRBJ2-7 TRBV19 ASSAIYAGSSYEQY
TRBJ2-6 TRBV4-2 ASSQDWGQLTGANVLT
TRBJ1-3 TRBV5-4 ASSLDFGGRDTIY
TRBJ2-7 TRBV9 ASSARTSGSNEQY
TRBJ2-7 TRBV28 ASKEGGTYEQY
TRBJ1-2 TRBV10-2 ASGREGGYGYT
TRBJ1-5 TRBV7-9 ASSAGFYQPQH
TRBJ1-1 TRBV11-2 ASSRITDRLNTEAF
TRBJ2-5 TRBV6-1 ASRDRGGRETQY